A selection of T cell receptor beta chains follows, all from one sample in a study of CD8+CD57+ T cells in acquired aplastic anemia. Each CDR3 protein is one row after TCRdb ran MiXCR on the reads. The data show 75,000 to 100,000 distinct CDR3 sequences, around 70% seen once. Material for sequencing was sorted CD4+, CD8+, or CD8+CD57+ T cells (not recorded which) from PBMCs. These receptors were obtained from a human donor with aplastic anemia. CDR3s include the opening cysteine and the closing phenylalanine or tryptophan. Each record gives: D gene, clone size, V gene, J gene, CDR3 protein, CDR3 DNA. A D gene is named only where the DNA matches it firmly. A row's size may be missing; if present it is once, few, many or a size class.

TRBD1	-	TRBV2	TRBJ2-5	CASSGWTGQETQYF	TGTGCCAGCAGCGGCTGGACAGGACAAGAGACCCAGTACTTC
TRBD2	once	TRBV7-8	TRBJ2-7	CASRGGGSYEQYF	TGTGCCAGCAGGGGCGGGGGTTCCTACGAGCAGTACTTC
TRBD2	-	TRBV5-1	TRBJ2-7	CASSLGLAGGSAYEQYF	TGCGCCAGCAGCTTGGGGCTAGCGGGAGGGTCCGCCTACGAGCAGTACTTC
TRBD2	-	TRBV10-3	TRBJ2-3	CAISAKTSGSTDTQYF	TGTGCCATCAGTGCCAAGACTAGCGGGAGCACAGATACGCAGTATTTT
-	-	TRBV24-1	TRBJ1-6	CATSQGNNSPLHF	TGTGCCACCAGCCAGGGGAACAATTCACCCCTCCACTTT
-	-	TRBV20-1	TRBJ2-3	CSAAKGDWYTQYF	TGCAGTGCTGCTAAGGGGGATTGGTATACGCAGTATTTT
TRBD1	-	TRBV29-1	TRBJ1-4	CSVTGTDNEKLFF	TGCAGCGTGACCGGGACAGATAATGAGAAACTGTTTTTT
TRBD1	-	TRBV7-3	TRBJ2-3	CASSLGGQGDTDTQYF	TGTGCCAGCAGCTTGGGGGGACAGGGCGACACAGATACGCAGTATTTT
-	many	TRBV20-1	TRBJ2-7	CSARDWGQHSDYEQYF	TGCAGTGCTAGAGACTGGGGGCAGCATTCGGATTACGAGCAGTACTTC
TRBD1	-	TRBV5-1	TRBJ1-4	CASSHRQGLDEKLFF	TGCGCCAGCAGCCACCGACAGGGTTTGGATGAAAAACTGTTTTTT
-	-	TRBV19	TRBJ2-7	CASSIFGDGGLEQYF	TGTGCCAGTAGTATATTTGGGGATGGAGGCCTCGAGCAGTACTTC
TRBD1	-	TRBV2	TRBJ2-5	CASSETGKGETQYF	TGTGCCAGCAGTGAGACAGGGAAGGGAGAGACCCAGTACTTC
TRBD2	-	TRBV4-1	TRBJ2-7	CASSQDPEAGGTYEQYF	TGCGCCAGCAGCCAAGACCCCGAGGCGGGGGGCACCTACGAGCAGTACTTC
TRBD2	-	TRBV5-5	TRBJ2-3	CASSLALAATDTQYF	TGTGCCAGCAGCTTGGCGCTAGCGGCTACAGATACGCAGTATTTT
-	-	TRBV10-1	TRBJ2-3	CASSEEWNTDTQYF	TGCGCCAGCAGTGAGGAGTGGAACACAGATACGCAGTATTTT
-	-	TRBV19	TRBJ2-7	CASSPNVGQGAYEQYF	TGTGCCAGTAGTCCAAACGTCGGGCAGGGAGCCTACGAGCAGTACTTC
-	-	TRBV5-1	TRBJ2-7	CASSDPSDYEQYF	TGCGCCAGCAGCGACCCCAGCGATTACGAGCAGTACTTC
-	-	TRBV24-1	TRBJ2-1	CATRGWTDNEQFF	TGTGCCACCAGAGGTTGGACAGACAATGAGCAGTTCTTC
-	-	TRBV15	TRBJ1-1	CATSRAGTLTEAFF	TGTGCCACCAGCAGAGCAGGGACTCTCACTGAAGCTTTCTTT
-	-	TRBV7-8	TRBJ1-1	CASSWGDRNTEAFF	TGTGCCAGCAGCTGGGGGGACCGTAACACTGAAGCTTTCTTT
-	-	TRBV20-1	TRBJ1-2	CSGRGGVTYGYTF	TGCAGTGGTAGAGGCGGGGTTACCTATGGCTACACCTTC
TRBD1	-	TRBV19	TRBJ1-1	CASSQADRMNTEALF	TGTGCCAGTAGTCAGGCGGACAGGATGAACACTGAAGCTCTCTTT
-	many	TRBV29-1	TRBJ1-1	CSALQGYTEAFF	TGCAGCGCTTTGCAGGGTTACACTGAAGCTTTCTTT
-	-	TRBV7-6	TRBJ1-6	CASSRGNSPLHF	TGTGCCAGCAGCCGCGGTAATTCACCCCTCCACTTT
-	-	TRBV10-3	TRBJ2-3	CAISDRDSFSTDTQYF	TGTGCCATCAGTGACCGGGACTCCTTTTCCACAGATACGCAGTATTTT
TRBD1	few	TRBV2	TRBJ2-5	CASTGTERETQYF	TGTGCCAGCACCGGGACAGAACGAGAGACCCAGTACTTC
-	-	TRBV19	TRBJ1-4	CASLGATRKLFF	TGTGCCAGCCTGGGGGCAACCAGGAAACTGTTTTTT
-	few	TRBV6-5	TRBJ2-4	CASSYRETNIQYF	TGTGCCAGCAGTTACCGCGAGACTAACATTCAGTACTTC
TRBD1	-	TRBV29-1	TRBJ2-3	CSVATGVSTDTQYF	TGCAGCGTTGCAACAGGGGTTAGCACAGATACGCAGTATTTT
-	few	TRBV12-3/TRBV12-4	TRBJ1-6	CASSFALPPLHF	TGTGCCAGCAGTTTTGCCCTGCCACCCCTCCACTTT
TRBD2	-	TRBV19	TRBJ2-2	CASIGSSGDTGELFF	TGTGCCAGTATTGGGTCTAGCGGGGACACCGGGGAGCTATTTTTT
-	few	TRBV20-1	TRBJ2-1	CSARKEGSSYNEQFF	TGCAGTGCTAGAAAGGAGGGGAGCTCCTACAATGAGCAGTTCTTC
-	many	TRBV11-2	TRBJ2-1	CASSMLGGFNNEQFF	TGTGCCAGCAGCATGTTGGGGGGCTTTAACAATGAGCAGTTCTTC
-	-	TRBV2	TRBJ1-2	CASSEMDGYTF	TGTGCCAGCAGTGAAATGGATGGCTACACCTTC
-	-	TRBV7-8	TRBJ2-1	CASSLVPGQTNEQFF	TGTGCCAGCAGCTTAGTTCCGGGACAAACAAATGAGCAGTTCTTC
-	-	TRBV2	TRBJ2-7	CASSASAGSYEQYF	TGTGCCAGCAGTGCCTCGGCGGGCTCCTACGAGCAGTACTTC
TRBD1	once	TRBV19	TRBJ1-1	CASTQTGMNTEAFF	TGTGCCAGTACTCAGACAGGGATGAACACTGAAGCTTTCTTT
-	-	TRBV10-2	TRBJ2-3	CASSDRSTDTQYF	TGCGCCAGCAGTGACAGGAGCACAGATACGCAGTATTTT
TRBD2	few	TRBV20-1	TRBJ2-7	CSASGPGLYSYEQYF	TGCAGTGCTAGCGGACCGGGACTATACTCCTACGAGCAGTACTTC
TRBD2	-	TRBV15	TRBJ2-1	CATSSTAGGAYNEQFF	TGTGCCACCAGCTCAACCGCGGGGGGGGCCTACAATGAGCAGTTCTTC
-	many	TRBV7-2	TRBJ2-3	CASSLIPVDTQYF	TGTGCCAGCAGCTTAATTCCGGTGGATACGCAGTATTTT
-	-	TRBV6-1	TRBJ2-1	CASSRLVDEQFF	TGTGCCAGCAGCCGACTAGTCGATGAGCAGTTCTTC
-	-	TRBV20-1	TRBJ1-4	CSATGGANEKLFF	TGCAGTGCTACCGGCGGGGCAAATGAAAAACTGTTTTTT
-	once	TRBV10-2	TRBJ2-7	CASSQDTRSGSYEQYF	TGCGCCAGCAGCCAAGATACTCGGTCCGGGTCCTACGAGCAGTACTTC
-	once	TRBV6-1	TRBJ2-7	CASRQIQGTYEQYF	TGTGCCAGCAGACAGATCCAGGGGACCTACGAGCAGTACTTC
-	-	TRBV2	TRBJ2-5	CASSGGAGKGETQYF	TGTGCCAGCAGTGGGGGCGCAGGGAAGGGAGAGACCCAGTACTTC
-	-	TRBV24-1	TRBJ2-1	CATSDGLGGTYNKQFF	TGTGCCACCAGTGATGGCCTCGGGGGAACCTACAATAAGCAGTTCTTC
-	-	TRBV5-1	TRBJ2-2	CASSLTANTGELFF	TGCGCCAGCAGCCTGACGGCGAACACCGGGGAGCTGTTTTTT
TRBD1	once	TRBV3-1	TRBJ1-2	CASSLRSQGADSGTF	TGTGCCAGCAGCCTCCGGTCACAGGGGGCCGACTCAGGCACCTTC
TRBD1	-	TRBV20-1	TRBJ1-2	CSASSPPPTGAPNYGYTF	TGCAGTGCCAGCAGCCCACCCCCGACAGGGGCTCCTAACTATGGCTACACCTTC
TRBD1	-	TRBV2	TRBJ1-2	CASRDRVNGYTF	TGTGCCAGCAGGGACAGGGTAAATGGCTACACCTTC
-	-	TRBV10-3	TRBJ2-2	CAIPAFENTGELFF	TGTGCCATCCCGGCCTTTGAGAACACCGGGGAGCTGTTTTTT
-	-	TRBV9	TRBJ2-3	CASSVGGSTDTQYF	TGTGCCAGCAGCGTGGGTGGAAGCACAGATACGCAGTATTTT
TRBD2	few	TRBV11-2	TRBJ2-3	CASSHDSGGTDTQYF	TGTGCCAGCAGCCACGATAGCGGGGGCACAGATACGCAGTATTTT
-	-	TRBV15	TRBJ1-2	CATSRAGVRDNYGYTF	TGTGCCACCAGCAGAGCGGGGGTGAGGGATAACTATGGCTACACCTTC
-	many	TRBV11-2	TRBJ2-1	CASSYLKFSSYNEQFF	TGTGCCAGCAGCTACCTCAAGTTTAGCTCCTACAATGAGCAGTTCTTC
-	-	TRBV7-3	TRBJ1-1	CARSVGRGITEAFF	TGTGCCCGCAGCGTTGGCCGAGGCATCACTGAAGCTTTCTTT
TRBD2	-	TRBV7-6	TRBJ2-1	CASSLIAGHDNEQFF	TGTGCCAGCAGCTTAATAGCGGGGCACGACAATGAGCAGTTCTTC
-	-	TRBV2	TRBJ1-1	CASSVQEKNTEAFF	TGTGCCAGCAGTGTCCAGGAGAAGAACACTGAAGCTTTCTTT
TRBD2	-	TRBV11-2	TRBJ2-3	CASSLEAGWSSWTSTDAQYF	TGTGCCAGCAGCTTAGAGGCGGGCTGGTCTAGCTGGACTAGCACAGATGCGCAGTATTTT